The next 5 T cell receptor beta chains were all read from a single sample in a study of T cells in Graves' hyperthyroidism and ophthalmopathy. RNA transcripts served as the template for amplifying TCR beta CDR3 regions. The TCR CDR3 first-round RT-PCR relied on the HTBI primer set. MiXCR, run by TCRdb on the multiplex PCR reads, gives a single entry per CDR3 protein. Among hundreds of thousands of distinct CDR3 sequences listed, around 15% were seen once. The sample was blood. The receptor set was obtained from a woman between 35 and 50 years old with Graves' hyperthyroidism.

The CDR3 loop reads CASSMRAGQETQYF. CDR3 nucleotide sequence: TGTGCCAGTAGTATGAGAGCGGGACAAGAGACCCAGTACTTC. This chain connects TRBV19 to TRBJ2-5; 7 nucleotides line up with TRBD2. CDR3 length: 14 residues. The germline V gene has CDR1 LNHDA and CDR2 SQIVND (reference sequence). With V trimmed by 3 bases and J by 2 bases, 3 bases remained unmatched.

This clonotype was counted between two and nine times. The chain uses TRBV19 and TRBJ1-5; D possibly corresponds to TRBD1 (5 bases). The CDR3 has 15 residues. V dropped 7 bases and J dropped 3 bases, with 16 bases sitting between them. The germline gives CDR1 LNHDA, CDR2 SQIVND (reference sequence). CDR3: CASTGIPDNNQPQHF. As DNA, the CDR3 is TGTGCCAGTACAGGGATCCCCGATAACAATCAGCCCCAGCATTTT.

The chain links TRBV5-5 to TRBJ2-3; 13 bases line up with TRBD2. The germline CDR1 and CDR2 sequences are SGHKS and YYEKEE (reference sequence). J lost 4 bases, V lost 5 bases, and 7 bases had no gene match. The length of the CDR3 is 16 residues. The CDR3 sequence: CASSPGTSGIADTQYF. CDR3 DNA sequence: TGTGCCAGCAGTCCCGGGACTAGCGGGATCGCAGATACGCAGTATTTT.

As DNA, the CDR3 is TGTGCCAGCAGCCCCCGCCGGGGGGGGGGGGGAGTTGGCTACACCTTC. Amino acid sequence: CASSPRRGGGGVGYTF. The chain has TRBV7-2 and TRBJ1-2, with a possible D match to TRBD1 (5 bases). The CDR3 has 16 residues. The V end lost 5 bases, the J end lost 7 bases, and 23 bases lay between the germline ends. CDR1 is SGHTA, CDR2 FQGNSA, per germline. Complete variable domain (other parts from reference TRBV7-2 and TRBJ1-2): GAGVSQSPSNKVTEKGKDVELRCDPISGHTALYWYRQSLGQGLEFLIYFQGNSAPDKSGLPSDRFSAERTGGSVSTLTIQRTQQEDSAVYLCASSPRRGGGGVGYTFGSGTRLTVV.

This clonotype was found a few times. The chain recombines TRBV5-1 with TRBJ2-5; D could derive from TRBD1 or TRBD2 (5 bases each). This CDR3 comprises 14 residues. V lost 7 bases, J lost 3 bases, and 16 bases lay in between. Germline V gene data show CDR1 as SGHRS and CDR2 as YFSETQ. CDR3 protein: CASQTGTTKETQYF. DNA of the CDR3: TGCGCCAGCCAGACCGGGACCACTAAAGAGACCCAGTACTTC. Complete variable domain (other parts from reference TRBV5-1 and TRBJ2-5): KAGVTQTPRYLIKTRGQQVTLSCSPISGHRSVSWYQQTPGQGLQFLFEYFSETQRNKGNFPGRFSGRQFSNSRSEMNVSTLELGDSALYLCASQTGTTKETQYFGPGTRLLVL.